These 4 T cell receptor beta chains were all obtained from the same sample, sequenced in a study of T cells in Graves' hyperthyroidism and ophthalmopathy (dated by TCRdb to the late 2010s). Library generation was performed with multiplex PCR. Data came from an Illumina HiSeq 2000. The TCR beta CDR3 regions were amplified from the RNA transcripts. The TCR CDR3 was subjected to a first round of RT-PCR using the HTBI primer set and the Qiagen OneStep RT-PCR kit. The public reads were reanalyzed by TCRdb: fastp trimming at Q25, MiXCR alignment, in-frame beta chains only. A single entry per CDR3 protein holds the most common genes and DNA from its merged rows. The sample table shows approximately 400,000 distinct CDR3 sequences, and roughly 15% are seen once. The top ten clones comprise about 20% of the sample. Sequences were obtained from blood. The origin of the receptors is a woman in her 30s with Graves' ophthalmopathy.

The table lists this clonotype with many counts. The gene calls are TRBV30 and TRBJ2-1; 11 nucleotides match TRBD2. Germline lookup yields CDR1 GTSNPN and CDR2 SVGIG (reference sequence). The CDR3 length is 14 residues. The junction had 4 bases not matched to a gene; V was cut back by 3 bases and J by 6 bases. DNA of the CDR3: TGTGCCTGGAGAAAACTAGCGGGGGTCAATGAGCAGTTCTTC. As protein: CAWRKLAGVNEQFF.

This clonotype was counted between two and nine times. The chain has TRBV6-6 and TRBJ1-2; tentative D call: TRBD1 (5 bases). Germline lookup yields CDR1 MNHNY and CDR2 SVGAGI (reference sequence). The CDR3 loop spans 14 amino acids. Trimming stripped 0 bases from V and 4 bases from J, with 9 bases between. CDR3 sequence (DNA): TGTGCCAGCAGTTACTCGGAAGGGGTCTATGGCTACACCTTC. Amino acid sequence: CASSYSEGVYGYTF.

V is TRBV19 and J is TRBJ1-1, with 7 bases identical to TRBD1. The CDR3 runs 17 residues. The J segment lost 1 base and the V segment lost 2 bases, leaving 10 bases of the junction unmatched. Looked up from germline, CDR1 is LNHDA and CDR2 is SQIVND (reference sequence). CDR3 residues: CASSIKRTGVGNTEAFF. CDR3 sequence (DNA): TGTGCCAGTAGTATAAAAAGAACAGGGGTCGGGAACACTGAAGCTTTCTTT.

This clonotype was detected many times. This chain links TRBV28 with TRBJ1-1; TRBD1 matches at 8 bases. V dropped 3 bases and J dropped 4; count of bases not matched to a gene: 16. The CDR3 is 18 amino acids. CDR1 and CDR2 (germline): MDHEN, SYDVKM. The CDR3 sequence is CASSLSKQGVLSFTEAFF. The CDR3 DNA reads TGTGCCAGCAGTTTGTCGAAACAGGGGGTACTATCGTTCACTGAAGCTTTCTTT.